This record covers a single T cell receptor (beta chain). This CDR3 has 16 amino acids. Germline V lookup: CDR1 SGHTA, CDR2 FQGNSA. Losses at the gene ends were 5 bases for V and 0 bases for J; bases not matched to a gene: 8. Clones were read by immunoSEQ multiplex PCR, and TCRdb kept only the in-frame ones, dropping some. In the table there are 320,000 or so clones, approximately 84% of which are singletons. The data belong to a study of blood T cell repertoires in COVID-19. The chain combines TRBV7-2 with TRBJ2-5, with 8 bases matching TRBD1. Specimen: PBMCs or T cells enriched from blood (not recorded which). This sequence originates from a woman younger than 45 who had recovered from COVID-19. DNA for the CDR3: TGTGCCAGCAGCCTCTGGTGGACAGGGAACCAAGAGACCCAGTACTTC. Protein product: CASSLWWTGNQETQYF.